A selection of T cell receptor beta chains follows, all from one sample in a study of blood T cell repertoires in COVID-19. Some clones are missing from TCRdb's copy, which holds only in-frame ones; the method was immunoSEQ multiplex PCR. The table records 200,000 to 300,000 clones, 65% to 90% of them present only once. Sequenced sample: peripheral blood. These receptors were taken from a man aged 50-59 years with COVID-19, enrolled during active disease. Each CDR3 is given without its conserved first and last residue.

J gene: TRBJ2-5
V gene: TRBV6-2/TRBV6-3
CDR3 protein: ASSWGGGAETQY

J gene: TRBJ2-2
V gene: TRBV28
CDR3 protein: ASSSTGNTGELF

J gene: TRBJ2-5
V gene: TRBV27
CDR3 protein: ASSPRQGKTQETQY

J gene: TRBJ2-1
V gene: TRBV7-9
CDR3 protein: AATPPKYNEQF

J gene: TRBJ2-3
V gene: TRBV11-2
CDR3 protein: ASSLWGGIDTQY

J gene: TRBJ2-7
V gene: TRBV7-2
CDR3 protein: ASSLALGRQGYEQY

J gene: TRBJ2-2
V gene: TRBV9
CDR3 protein: ASSAGTGPNTGELF

J gene: TRBJ2-7
V gene: TRBV28
CDR3 protein: ASTTGGQGTYEQY

J gene: TRBJ1-1
V gene: TRBV5-8
CDR3 protein: ASSWGIGLNTEAF

J gene: TRBJ2-2
V gene: TRBV5-1
CDR3 protein: ASSEGTVTGELF

J gene: TRBJ2-2
V gene: TRBV9
CDR3 protein: ASSVVGRTGELF

J gene: TRBJ1-5
V gene: TRBV5-5
CDR3 protein: ASSFGTDNQPQH

J gene: TRBJ2-4
V gene: TRBV6-5
CDR3 protein: ASRIALKNIQY

J gene: TRBJ2-1
V gene: TRBV6-2/TRBV6-3
CDR3 protein: ASSYPRGGLYNEQF

J gene: TRBJ1-3
V gene: TRBV9
CDR3 protein: ASSPGRVSGNTIY

J gene: TRBJ2-1
V gene: TRBV9
CDR3 protein: ASSVANLIRTGADNEQF

J gene: TRBJ2-1
V gene: TRBV19
CDR3 protein: ASREEGDNEQF

J gene: TRBJ2-2
V gene: TRBV4-1
CDR3 protein: ASSHRLAGGRDTGELF

J gene: TRBJ2-2
V gene: TRBV11-2
CDR3 protein: ASRTTGGRSGGELF

J gene: TRBJ1-1
V gene: TRBV7-3
CDR3 protein: ASRQGVNTEAF

J gene: TRBJ2-7
V gene: TRBV2
CDR3 protein: ASSVGQGRNEQY

J gene: TRBJ2-5
V gene: TRBV11-2
CDR3 protein: ASSLMSGAGETQY

J gene: TRBJ2-2
V gene: TRBV5-1
CDR3 protein: ASSITGDANTGELF

J gene: TRBJ1-1
V gene: TRBV19
CDR3 protein: ASTTDRGYTEAF

J gene: TRBJ2-1
V gene: TRBV7-9
CDR3 protein: ASSPSGSDYNEQF

J gene: TRBJ2-7
V gene: TRBV5-1
CDR3 protein: ASSLGQGVYEQY

J gene: TRBJ2-5
V gene: TRBV5-1
CDR3 protein: ASSSQETQY

J gene: TRBJ2-7
V gene: TRBV7-2
CDR3 protein: ASSGGRYEQY

J gene: TRBJ2-7
V gene: TRBV27
CDR3 protein: ASSFLRTGSSYEQY

J gene: TRBJ1-5
V gene: TRBV10-3
CDR3 protein: AISTGQGEQPQH

J gene: TRBJ2-1
V gene: TRBV4-3
CDR3 protein: ASSQDGGWARNEQF

J gene: TRBJ2-2
V gene: TRBV28
CDR3 protein: ASSRGLRVGGELF

J gene: TRBJ2-1
V gene: TRBV7-9
CDR3 protein: ASSLVQGAYNEQF

J gene: TRBJ2-5
V gene: TRBV6-2/TRBV6-3
CDR3 protein: ASSYGVAGGQETQY

J gene: TRBJ1-5
V gene: TRBV5-6
CDR3 protein: ASSLSRTGGFLNQPQH

J gene: TRBJ1-1
V gene: TRBV3-1/TRBV3-2
CDR3 protein: ASSQTQLLWTEAF

J gene: TRBJ1-5
V gene: TRBV30
CDR3 protein: AWTGGLSQPQH

J gene: TRBJ2-7
V gene: TRBV10-3
CDR3 protein: AISELASGGYEQY

J gene: TRBJ2-3
V gene: TRBV13
CDR3 protein: VQPGEGGGASTDTQY

J gene: TRBJ2-6
V gene: TRBV28
CDR3 protein: ASSSGTGRPGANVLT

J gene: TRBJ1-6
V gene: TRBV5-1
CDR3 protein: ASSLAPDRGRVNSPLH

J gene: TRBJ1-5
V gene: TRBV5-3
CDR3 protein: ARSFSRANFNQPQH

J gene: TRBJ2-5
V gene: TRBV7-2
CDR3 protein: ASSRSLGQETQY

J gene: TRBJ2-7
V gene: TRBV18
CDR3 protein: ASSPALTGTANEQY

J gene: TRBJ1-5
V gene: TRBV21-1
CDR3 protein: ASRGGQENQPQH

J gene: TRBJ1-2
V gene: TRBV14
CDR3 protein: ASSQGLSYGYT

J gene: TRBJ1-1
V gene: TRBV12-3/TRBV12-4
CDR3 protein: ASSSGQATF

J gene: TRBJ1-5
V gene: TRBV5-5
CDR3 protein: ASSLSGGNQPQH

J gene: TRBJ1-4
V gene: TRBV27
CDR3 protein: ASSLSRWAEKLF

J gene: TRBJ1-5
V gene: TRBV28
CDR3 protein: ASSLAGTASNQPQH

J gene: TRBJ2-1
V gene: TRBV11-2
CDR3 protein: ASSSLDGRGTYNEQF

J gene: TRBJ1-5
V gene: TRBV24-1
CDR3 protein: AAASGLQPQH

J gene: TRBJ2-7
V gene: TRBV5-1
CDR3 protein: ASSLRAGGAGEQY

J gene: TRBJ1-3
V gene: TRBV4-2
CDR3 protein: ASSQGGFSGNTIY

J gene: TRBJ2-5
V gene: TRBV4-1
CDR3 protein: ASSQGELRGGWETQY

J gene: TRBJ1-6
V gene: TRBV19
CDR3 protein: ASSSESQRSQTLH

J gene: TRBJ2-1
V gene: TRBV7-9
CDR3 protein: ASSLVLTGQF

J gene: TRBJ2-5
V gene: TRBV12-3/TRBV12-4
CDR3 protein: ASSPGQGGTQY